This T cell receptor (beta chain) was sequenced during a study of vaccination and CD4 T cells after COVID-19. This sample's treatment: roughly 10-day PBMC culture with coronavirus spike peptide pools or control peptides (ViraFEST assay). Gathering of the CD4+ T cells, from the unexposed donor, took place before the COVID-19 pandemic (2011-2018). An Oncomine TCR Beta short-read assay was used to sequence the DNA from cultured CD4+ T cells. TCRdb re-analysed the PCR reads in MiXCR, keeping a single row per CDR3 protein. The sample has some 8,200 distinct CDR3 sequences, 30% to 40% seen once; the top ten hold roughly 20%. Details on this clonotype: Its target is not known.

The origin of this receptor is a human donor in good health. Sequenced material: CD4+ T cells from blood, cultured in vitro.

As DNA, the CDR3 is TGTGCCAGCAGTTACTACTCTTTCGGGGGCACGGAAGCTTTCTTT. Its protein is CASSYYSFGGTEAFF. The genes are TRBV6-2 or TRBV6-3 and TRBJ1-1, with D perhaps matching TRBD1 (6 bases). V dropped 1 base and J dropped 8 bases, with 17 bases sitting between them. The CDR3 length is 15 residues. The germline gives CDR1 MNHEY, CDR2 SVGEGT.